This TCR beta chain was sequenced in a study of blood T cell repertoires in COVID-19. As handled by the study authors: Counts of nucleated cells, estimated from reference gene primer amplification, were obtained. Generated by immunoSEQ multiplex PCR, the TCRdb table keeps only in-frame clones and is missing some. V and J calls and clone size are those listed in that table; D and trimming were worked out from the DNA. The sample holds 200,000 to 250,000 clones, approximately 87% seen once. Trimming at V came to 1 base and at J to 4 bases, leaving 8 bases not matched to a gene. The CDR3 totals 17 residues. Germline V lookup: CDR1 SGDLS, CDR2 YYNGEE.

This sequence originates from a woman aged 50 to 60 with acute or convalescent COVID-19. The sequenced sample was peripheral blood. The rearrangement joins TRBV9 to TRBJ2-1, with 10 bases that match TRBD2. DNA of the CDR3: TGTGCCAGCAGCGTACGCTCTATAGCGGGAGGATACAATGAGCAGTTCTTC. This translates into CASSVRSIAGGYNEQFF.